Listed here are 5 T cell receptor beta chains from one sample, sequenced in a study of early stage breast cancer tumors. Using immunoSEQ multiplex PCR, the repertoire was profiled, and TCRdb retains in-frame clones only, with some absent. The sample records 50,000 to 75,000 clones, over 65% being singletons. Sequenced sample: blood. The source of these receptors is a person aged 30 to 39 with breast cancer.

The chain has TRBV5-1 and TRBJ2-2; no firm D call. Trimming stripped 2 bases from V and 0 bases from J, with 11 bases between. Germline CDR1 is SGHRS and CDR2 is YFSETQ. The CDR3 runs 16 residues. This chain's CDR3 is CASSFGVLANTGELFF. The CDR3 DNA reads TGCGCCAGCAGCTTTGGAGTCCTTGCGAACACCGGGGAGCTGTTTTTT.

The chain links TRBV4-1 to TRBJ1-1; possibly TRBD1 for D (6 bases). The CDR3 has 15 amino acids. Looked up from germline, CDR1 is MGHRA and CDR2 is YSYEKL. V was shortened by 5 bases and J by 4 bases, with 17 bases between the two germline ends. The CDR3 region is CASSIVRGRVTEAFF. The CDR3, as DNA: TGCGCCAGCAGCATAGTGCGGGGGCGCGTCACTGAAGCTTTCTTT.

V gene TRBV7-2 combines with J gene TRBJ2-3; D not certain. Germline V CDR1 and CDR2: SGHTA, FQGNSA. The CDR3 is 16 amino acids. Deletions cut 2 bases from V and 2 bases from J, with 14 bases between. The CDR3 here is CASSLTTYPVTDTQYF. CDR3 in DNA: TGTGCCAGCAGCTTAACAACTTACCCAGTCACAGATACGCAGTATTTT.

The chain couples TRBV6-1 to TRBJ1-4; TRBD1 might be the D (6 bases). The CDR3 is 14 amino acids. CDR1 is MNHNS and CDR2 is SASEGT in the germline V gene. V was clipped by 7 bases and J by 6 bases, with 15 bases between them. The CDR3 nucleotides read TGTGCCAGCACCCGTCAGGGGCGGGATGAAAAACTGTTTTTT. Its protein is CASTRQGRDEKLFF.

The chain is built from TRBV6-5 and TRBJ2-5; D tentatively reads TRBD1 or TRBD2 (5 bases each). The better agreement between TRBJ2-7 and the DNA end casts doubt on the J call. This CDR3 region has 14 residues. Germline V gene lookup returns CDR1 MNHEY and CDR2 SVGAGI. The CDR3 spells CASVRDPATHEQYF. For the CDR3, the DNA is TGTGCCAGCGTAAGGGACCCCGCCACCCACGAGCAGTACTTC.